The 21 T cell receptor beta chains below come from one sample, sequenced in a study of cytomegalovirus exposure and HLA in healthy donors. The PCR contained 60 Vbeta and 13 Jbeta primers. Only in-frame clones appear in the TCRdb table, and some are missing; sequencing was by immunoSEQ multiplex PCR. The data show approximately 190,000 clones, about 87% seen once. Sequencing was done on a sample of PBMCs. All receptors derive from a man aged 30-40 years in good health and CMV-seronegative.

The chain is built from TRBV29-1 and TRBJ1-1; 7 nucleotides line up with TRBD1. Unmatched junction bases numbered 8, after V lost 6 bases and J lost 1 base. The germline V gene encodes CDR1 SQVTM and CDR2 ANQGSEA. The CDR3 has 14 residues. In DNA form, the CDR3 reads TGCAGCGTCCAATGGGACAGACCGAACACTGAAGCTTTCTTT. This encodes CSVQWDRPNTEAFF. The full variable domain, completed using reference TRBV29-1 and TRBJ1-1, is SAVISQKPSRDICQRGTSLTIQCQVDSQVTMMFWYRQQPGQSLTLIATANQGSEATYESGFVIDKFPISRPNLTFSTLTVSNMSPEDSSIYLCSVQWDRPNTEAFFGQGTRLTVV.

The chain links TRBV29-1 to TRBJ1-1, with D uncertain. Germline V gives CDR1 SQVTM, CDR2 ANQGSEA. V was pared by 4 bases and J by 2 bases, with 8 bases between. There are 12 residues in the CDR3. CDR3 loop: CSVGGTNTEAFF. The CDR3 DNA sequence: TGCAGCGTTGGTGGCACAAACACTGAAGCTTTCTTT.

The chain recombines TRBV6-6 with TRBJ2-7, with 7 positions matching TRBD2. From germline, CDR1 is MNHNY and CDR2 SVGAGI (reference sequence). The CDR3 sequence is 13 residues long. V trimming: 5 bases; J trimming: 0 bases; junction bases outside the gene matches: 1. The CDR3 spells CASSRGSSYEQYF. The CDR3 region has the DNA TGTGCCAGCAGTCGCGGGAGCTCCTACGAGCAGTACTTC.

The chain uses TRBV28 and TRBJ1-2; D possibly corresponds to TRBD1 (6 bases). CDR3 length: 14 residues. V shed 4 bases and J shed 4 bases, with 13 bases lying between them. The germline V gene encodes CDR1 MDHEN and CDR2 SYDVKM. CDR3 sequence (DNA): TGTGCCAGCAGTTATTCTAGGGGGGGCTATGGCTACACCTTC. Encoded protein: CASSYSRGGYGYTF.

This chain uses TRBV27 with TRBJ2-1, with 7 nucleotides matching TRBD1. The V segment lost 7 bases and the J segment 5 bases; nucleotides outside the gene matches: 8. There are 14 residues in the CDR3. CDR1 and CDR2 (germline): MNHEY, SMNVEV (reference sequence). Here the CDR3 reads CASKDGTDDNEQFF. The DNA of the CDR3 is TGTGCCAGCAAAGATGGGACAGACGACAATGAGCAGTTCTTC.

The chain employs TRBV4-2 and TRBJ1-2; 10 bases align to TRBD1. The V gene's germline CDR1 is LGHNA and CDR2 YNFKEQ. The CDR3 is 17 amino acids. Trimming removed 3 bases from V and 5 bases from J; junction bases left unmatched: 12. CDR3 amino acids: CASSHGTSLGQGYGYTF. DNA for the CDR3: TGTGCCAGCAGCCACGGGACCAGCCTGGGACAGGGGTATGGCTACACCTTC.

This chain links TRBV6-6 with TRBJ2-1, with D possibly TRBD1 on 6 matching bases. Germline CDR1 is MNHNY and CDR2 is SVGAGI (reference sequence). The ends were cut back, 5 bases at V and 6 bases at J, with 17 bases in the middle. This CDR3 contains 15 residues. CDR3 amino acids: CASSRPDRFGNEQFF. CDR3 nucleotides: TGTGCCAGCAGTCGCCCCGACAGGTTTGGCAATGAGCAGTTCTTC.

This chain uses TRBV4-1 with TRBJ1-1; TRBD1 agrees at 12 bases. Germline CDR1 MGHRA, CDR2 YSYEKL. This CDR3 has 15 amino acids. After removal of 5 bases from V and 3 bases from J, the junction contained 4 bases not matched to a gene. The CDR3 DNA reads TGCGCCAGCAGCGACGGGACAGGGGGCGACACTGAAGCTTTCTTT. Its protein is CASSDGTGGDTEAFF.

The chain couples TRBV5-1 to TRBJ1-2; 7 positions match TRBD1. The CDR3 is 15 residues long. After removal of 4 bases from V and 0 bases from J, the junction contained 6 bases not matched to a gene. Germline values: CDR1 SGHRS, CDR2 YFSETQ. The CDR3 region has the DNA TGCGCCAGCAGCCCAAGACAGGGTGCTAACTATGGCTACACCTTC. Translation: CASSPRQGANYGYTF.

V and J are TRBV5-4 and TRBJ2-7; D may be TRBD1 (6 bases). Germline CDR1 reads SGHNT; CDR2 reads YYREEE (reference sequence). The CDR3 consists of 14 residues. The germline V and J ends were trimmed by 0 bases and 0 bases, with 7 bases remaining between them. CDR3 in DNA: TGTGCCAGCAGCTTGGGGGGACACTCCTACGAGCAGTACTTC. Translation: CASSLGGHSYEQYF.

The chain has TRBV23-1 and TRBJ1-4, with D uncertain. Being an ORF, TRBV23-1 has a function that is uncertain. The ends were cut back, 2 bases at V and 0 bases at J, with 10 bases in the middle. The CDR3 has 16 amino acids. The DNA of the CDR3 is TGCGCCAGCAGTCAAACCACGACTGCAACTAATGAAAAACTGTTTTTT. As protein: CASSQTTTATNEKLFF.

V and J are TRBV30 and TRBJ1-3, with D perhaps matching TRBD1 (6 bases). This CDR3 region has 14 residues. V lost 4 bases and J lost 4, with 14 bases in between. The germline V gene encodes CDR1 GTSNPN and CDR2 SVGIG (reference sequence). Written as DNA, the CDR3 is TGTGCCTGGACCACCAGGGGTTCCGGAAACACCATATATTTT. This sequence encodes CAWTTRGSGNTIYF.

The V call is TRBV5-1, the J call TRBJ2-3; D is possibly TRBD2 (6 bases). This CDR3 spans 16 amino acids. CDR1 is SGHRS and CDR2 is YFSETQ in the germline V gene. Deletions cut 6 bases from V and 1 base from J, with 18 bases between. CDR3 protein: CASTRAGSAGTDTQYF. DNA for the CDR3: TGCGCCAGCACTAGGGCGGGGTCAGCGGGCACAGATACGCAGTATTTT.

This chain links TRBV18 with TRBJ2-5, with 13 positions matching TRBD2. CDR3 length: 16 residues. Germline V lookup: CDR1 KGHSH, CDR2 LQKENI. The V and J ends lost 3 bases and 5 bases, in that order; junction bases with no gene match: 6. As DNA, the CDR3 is TGTGCCAGCTCACCTGGACTAGCGGGGGCCAGGGAGACCCAGTACTTC. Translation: CASSPGLAGARETQYF.

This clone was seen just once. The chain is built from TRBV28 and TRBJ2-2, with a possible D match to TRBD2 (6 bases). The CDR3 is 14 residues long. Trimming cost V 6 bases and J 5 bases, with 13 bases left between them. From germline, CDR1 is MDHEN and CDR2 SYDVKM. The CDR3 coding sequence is TGTGCCAGCAGGGCGGAGGGAGAAACCGGGGAGCTGTTTTTT. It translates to CASRAEGETGELFF.

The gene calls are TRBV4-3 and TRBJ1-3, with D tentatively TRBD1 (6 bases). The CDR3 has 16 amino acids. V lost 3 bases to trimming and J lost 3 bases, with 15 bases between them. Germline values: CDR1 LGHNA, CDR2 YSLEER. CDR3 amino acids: CASSQGIQGNGNTIYF. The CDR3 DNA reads TGCGCCAGCAGCCAGGGCATACAGGGAAATGGAAACACCATATATTTT.

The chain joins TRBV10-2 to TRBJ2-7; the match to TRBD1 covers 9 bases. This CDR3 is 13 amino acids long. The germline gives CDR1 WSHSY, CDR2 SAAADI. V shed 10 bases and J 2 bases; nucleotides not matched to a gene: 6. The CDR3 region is CATTGQGTYEQYF. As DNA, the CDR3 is TGCGCCACAACGGGACAGGGCACCTACGAGCAGTACTTC.

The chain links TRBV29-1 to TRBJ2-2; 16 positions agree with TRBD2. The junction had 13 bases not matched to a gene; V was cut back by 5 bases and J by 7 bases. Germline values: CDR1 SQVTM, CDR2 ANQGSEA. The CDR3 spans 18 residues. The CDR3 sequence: CSVLGTSGRARGIGELFF. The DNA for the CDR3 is TGCAGCGTTCTTGGGACTAGCGGGAGGGCCAGGGGAATCGGGGAGCTGTTTTTT.

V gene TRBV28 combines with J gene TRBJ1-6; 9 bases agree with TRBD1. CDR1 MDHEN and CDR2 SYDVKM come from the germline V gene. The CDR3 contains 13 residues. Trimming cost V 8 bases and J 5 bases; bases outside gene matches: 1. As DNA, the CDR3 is TGTGCCAGCTGGGACAGGGATAATTCACCCCTCCACTTT. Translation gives CASWDRDNSPLHF.

The CDR3 here is CASSLDGGTTAGELFF. The CDR3, as DNA: TGCGCCAGCAGCTTGGATGGGGGGACTACCGCCGGGGAGCTGTTTTTT. The V and J genes are TRBV5-1 and TRBJ2-2; 7 bases align to TRBD2. Unmatched junction bases numbered 8, after V lost 0 bases and J lost 6 bases. CDR1 is SGHRS, CDR2 YFSETQ, per germline. CDR3 length: 16 residues.

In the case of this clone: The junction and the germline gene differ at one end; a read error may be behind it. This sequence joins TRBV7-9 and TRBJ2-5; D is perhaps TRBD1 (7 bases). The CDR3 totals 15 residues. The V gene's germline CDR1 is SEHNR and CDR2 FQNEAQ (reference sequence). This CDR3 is CASSLVQGGGETQYF. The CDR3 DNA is TGTGCCAGCAGTTTAGTGCAGGGGGGAGGAGAGACCCAGTACTTC.